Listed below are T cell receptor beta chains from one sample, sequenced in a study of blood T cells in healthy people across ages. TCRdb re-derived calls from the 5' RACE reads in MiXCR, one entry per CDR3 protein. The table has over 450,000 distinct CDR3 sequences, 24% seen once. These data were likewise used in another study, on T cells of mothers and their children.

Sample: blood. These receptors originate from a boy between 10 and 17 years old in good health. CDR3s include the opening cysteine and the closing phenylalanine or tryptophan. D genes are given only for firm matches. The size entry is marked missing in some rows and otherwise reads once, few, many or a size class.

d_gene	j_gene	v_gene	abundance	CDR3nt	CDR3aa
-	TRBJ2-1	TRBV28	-	TGTGCCAGCAGTTTCCGGGCGAGCTCCTACAATGAGCAGTTCTTC	CASSFRASSYNEQFF
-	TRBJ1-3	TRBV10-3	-	TGTGCCATCGAAGGTGGAGACAGGGGAAACACCATATATTTT	CAIEGGDRGNTIYF
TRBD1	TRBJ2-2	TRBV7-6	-	TGTGCCAGCAGCTCGGGACAGGGGGCCGGGGAGCTGTTTTTT	CASSSGQGAGELFF
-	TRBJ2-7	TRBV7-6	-	TGTGCCAGCAGCTTAGATCCGGGGGCGGAGGAGCAGTACTTC	CASSLDPGAEEQYF
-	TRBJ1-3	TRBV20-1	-	TGCAGTGAGGAGGGGCAGGGTTCTGGAAACACCATATATTTT	CSEEGQGSGNTIYF
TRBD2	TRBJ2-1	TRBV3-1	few	TGTGCCAGCAGCCAAGACCTACCCGCTAGCGGGAGATACAATGAGCAGTTCTTC	CASSQDLPASGRYNEQFF
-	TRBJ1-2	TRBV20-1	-	TGCAGTGCTAGAGGGGGGGCCTATGGCTACACCTTC	CSARGGAYGYTF
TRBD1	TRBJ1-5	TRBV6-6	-	TGTGCCAGCAGTCGGGACAGGGGAAGCAATCAGCCCCAGCATTTT	CASSRDRGSNQPQHF
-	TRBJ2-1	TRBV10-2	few	TGCGCCAGCAGTGAGGCGGGAAAGGAAAATGAGCAGTTCTTC	CASSEAGKENEQFF
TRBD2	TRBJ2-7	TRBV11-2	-	TGTGCCAGCAGCTTAGAGGTAGCGGGAGCCTACGAGCAGTACTTC	CASSLEVAGAYEQYF
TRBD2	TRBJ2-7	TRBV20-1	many	TGCAGTGCCTCTAGCGGCGAACCCTACGAGCAGTACTTC	CSASSGEPYEQYF
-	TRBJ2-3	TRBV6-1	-	TGTGCCAGCAGTGATGGCGGGACGGTACCAGATACGCAGTATTTT	CASSDGGTVPDTQYF
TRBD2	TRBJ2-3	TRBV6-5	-	TGTGCCAGCAGGCTGACTAGCGAGGATACGCAGTATTTT	CASRLTSEDTQYF
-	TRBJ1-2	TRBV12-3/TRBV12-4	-	TGTGCCAGCACCTCGTCTAACCAGAATGGCTACACCTTC	CASTSSNQNGYTF
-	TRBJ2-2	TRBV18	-	TGTGCCAGCTCAGAGGGGTTGAACACCGGGGAGCTGTTTTTT	CASSEGLNTGELFF
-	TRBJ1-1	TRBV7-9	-	TGTGCCAGCAGCTCGCCCCGGGCTTGGAACACTGAAGCTTTCTTT	CASSSPRAWNTEAFF
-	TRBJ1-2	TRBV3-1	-	TGTGCCAGCAGCCAGGGTAACCTTAAAGGTGGCTACACCTTC	CASSQGNLKGGYTF
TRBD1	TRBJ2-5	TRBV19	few	TGTGCCAGTAGGGGACAGGGGGCGATGGTAATCTTC	CASRGQGAMVIF
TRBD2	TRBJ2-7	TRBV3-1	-	TGTGCCAGCAGCCAAGGTCTAGCGGTAGGCTACGAGCAGTACTTC	CASSQGLAVGYEQYF
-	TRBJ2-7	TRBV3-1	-	TGTGCCAGCAGCCCGGTCGGGAGTGACGAGCAGTACTTC	CASSPVGSDEQYF
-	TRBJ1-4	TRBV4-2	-	TGTGCCAGCAGCCAATCCCCGGGGCCCGTCGCTAGGGATGAAAAACTGTTTTTT	CASSQSPGPVARDEKLFF
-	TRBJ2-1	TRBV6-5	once	TGTGCCAGCAGTTACTCAGGGCGGGGCGCCAATGAGCAGTTCTTC	CASSYSGRGANEQFF
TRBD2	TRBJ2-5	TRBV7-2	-	TGTGCCAGCAGCTTAATACGGGAGGCCATAGGGCAGTACTTC	CASSLIREAIGQYF
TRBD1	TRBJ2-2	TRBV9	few	TGTGCCAGCGCGGACAGGACCTACACCGGGGAGCTGTTTTTT	CASADRTYTGELFF
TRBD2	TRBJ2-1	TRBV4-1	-	TGCGCCAGCAGCCAAGCCCACGGGAGGGCCTGGTCCCGGGGCAATGAGCAGTTCTTC	CASSQAHGRAWSRGNEQFF
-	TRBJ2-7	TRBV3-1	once	TGTGCCAGCAGTCCCGTGGTCGGCCCCTACGAGCAGTACTTC	CASSPVVGPYEQYF
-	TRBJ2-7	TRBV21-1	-	TGTGCCAGCAACAAAACCCGGGCAGGGAATATGCGCGAGCAGTACTTC	CASNKTRAGNMREQYF
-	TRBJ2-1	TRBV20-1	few	TGCAGTGCTAGAAGAGGGAGTCACTCCTACAATGAGCAGTTCTTC	CSARRGSHSYNEQFF
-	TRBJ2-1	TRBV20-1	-	TGCAGTGCCTTTCACGACTGGCGCGATGAGCAGTTCTTC	CSAFHDWRDEQFF
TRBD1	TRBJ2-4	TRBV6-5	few	TGTGCCAGCAGAACCCAGGGGGCAGGAAACATTCAGTACTTC	CASRTQGAGNIQYF
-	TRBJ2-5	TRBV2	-	TGTGCCAGCACCTCCGGGACGGCAGCCGCCCAGTACTTC	CASTSGTAAAQYF
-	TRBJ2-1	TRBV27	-	TGTGCCAGCAGTTTATTGGGCAGGGGGGAGTTCTTC	CASSLLGRGEFF
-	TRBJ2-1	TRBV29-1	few	TGCAGCGTTCTCGCGGTCAATGAGCAGTTCTTC	CSVLAVNEQFF
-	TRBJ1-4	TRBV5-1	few	TGCGCCAGCAGCTTGGGGGCGGCTGCAACTAATGAAAAACTGTTTTTT	CASSLGAAATNEKLFF
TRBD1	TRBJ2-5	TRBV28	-	TGTGCCAGCAGTCCCCCGGGACAGAAGGAGACCCAGTACTTC	CASSPPGQKETQYF
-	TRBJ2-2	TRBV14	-	TGTGCCAGCAGTCAAGTTCCCGCAGCGGACACCGGGGAGCTGTTTTTT	CASSQVPAADTGELFF
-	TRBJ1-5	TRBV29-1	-	TGCAGCGTTACACAGACCGCAACTCAGCCCCAGCATTTT	CSVTQTATQPQHF
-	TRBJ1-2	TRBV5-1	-	TGCGCCAGCAGCCGGGACTCACCAACGGGGTATGGCTACACCTTC	CASSRDSPTGYGYTF
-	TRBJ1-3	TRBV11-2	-	TGTGCCAGCAGCTTAGGTACCGGGGGCTCTGGAAACACCATATATTTT	CASSLGTGGSGNTIYF
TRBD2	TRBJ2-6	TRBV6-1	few	TGTGCCAGCAGTGAAGTTGGTAGCGGGAGACACTCTGGGGCCAACGTCCTGACTTTC	CASSEVGSGRHSGANVLTF
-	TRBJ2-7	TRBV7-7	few	TGTGCTAGCAGCCGAGCTAGCTCCTACGAGCAGTACTTC	CASSRASSYEQYF
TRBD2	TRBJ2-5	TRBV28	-	TGTGCCAGCTCAGCACTAGCGGGGGCGGGAAAGACCCAGTACTTC	CASSALAGAGKTQYF
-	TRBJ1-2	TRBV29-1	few	TGCAGCGTTGAAGATGGCTACACCTTC	CSVEDGYTF
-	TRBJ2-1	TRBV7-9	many	TGTGCCAGCAGCTTATCGACGAGAGGTGGAGAGCAGTTCTTC	CASSLSTRGGEQFF